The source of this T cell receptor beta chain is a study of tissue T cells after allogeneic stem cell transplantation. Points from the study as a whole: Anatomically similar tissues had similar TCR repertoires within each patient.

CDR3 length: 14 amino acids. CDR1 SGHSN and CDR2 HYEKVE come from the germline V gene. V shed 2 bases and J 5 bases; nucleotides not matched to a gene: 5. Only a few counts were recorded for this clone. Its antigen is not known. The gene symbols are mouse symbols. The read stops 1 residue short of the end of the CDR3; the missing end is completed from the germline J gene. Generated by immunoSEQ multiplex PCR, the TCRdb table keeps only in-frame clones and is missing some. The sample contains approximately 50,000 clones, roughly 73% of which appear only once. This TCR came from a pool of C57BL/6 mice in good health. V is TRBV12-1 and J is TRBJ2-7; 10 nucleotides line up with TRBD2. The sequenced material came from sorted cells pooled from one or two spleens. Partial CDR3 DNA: TGTGCCAGCTCTCCTTCTGGGGGGGCGCATGAACAGTAC. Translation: CASSPSGGAHEQY. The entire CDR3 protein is CASSPSGGAHEQYF.